The 24 T cell receptor beta chains presented below share a single source sample, sequenced in a study of blood T cell repertoires in COVID-19 (dated by TCRdb to about 2020). Libraries were constructed by the immunoSEQ multiplex PCR assay. TCRdb stores this immuneACCESS table with in-frame sequences only. Part of the clones is absent; in the studies checked, under half of the shortfall reflects unresolved V genes, and no reason is known for the rest. In this sample the table shows about 82,000 clones, around 88% of which occur a single time. Together, the top ten hold roughly 1.2% of the sample. Sequencing used PBMCs or T cells enriched from blood (not recorded which). These receptors all stem from a woman in her fifties or sixties with acute COVID-19.

J is TRBJ1-4 and V is TRBV6-5, with TRBD1 as a possible D gene (5 bases). V was cut by 3 bases and J by 7 bases, with 12 bases left in between. Germline CDR1 and CDR2: MNHEY and SVGAGI. This CDR3 region has 14 residues. CDR3 in DNA: TGTGCCAGCAGTTATTACGGGGGGAGTGAAAAACTGTTTTTT. Protein sequence: CASSYYGGSEKLFF.

This chain joins TRBV7-2 and TRBJ2-3; no firm D call. Germline lookup yields CDR1 SGHTA and CDR2 FQGNSA. CDR3 length: 15 amino acids. V was trimmed by 5 bases and J by 2 bases, leaving 14 bases between them. Here the CDR3 DNA reads TGTGCCAGCAGCCACGACTCCTCTTACACAGATACGCAGTATTTT. This sequence encodes CASSHDSSYTDTQYF. Full variable domain (missing parts from reference TRBV7-2 and TRBJ2-3): GAGVSQSPSNKVTEKGKDVELRCDPISGHTALYWYRQSLGQGLEFLIYFQGNSAPDKSGLPSDRFSAERTGGSVSTLTIQRTQQEDSAVYLCASSHDSSYTDTQYFGPGTRLTVL.

The table lists this clone with a count of one. V and J are TRBV19 and TRBJ1-5; 7 bases are a match to TRBD1. This CDR3 has 14 amino acids. The V and J ends lost 6 bases and 7 bases, in that order; junction bases with no gene match: 9. Per the germline V gene, CDR1 is LNHDA and CDR2 is SQIVND (reference sequence). CDR3: CASSRTGREQPQHF. The CDR3 DNA follows: TGTGCCAGTAGCAGGACAGGTCGGGAACAGCCCCAGCATTTT. Supplemented by reference TRBV19 and TRBJ1-5, the full variable domain reads DGGITQSPKYLFRKEGQNVTLSCEQNLNHDAMYWYRQDPGQGLRLIYYSQIVNDFQKGDIAEGYSVSREKKESFPLTVTSAQKNPTAFYLCASSRTGREQPQHFGDGTRLSIL.

The chain is built from TRBV5-8 and TRBJ2-7; D is undetermined. The CDR3 is 15 residues long. The germline gives CDR1 SGHTS, CDR2 YDEGEE. Trimming pared 1 base from V and 5 bases from J, leaving 16 bases between. The CDR3 reads CASSLLWSSGHEQYF. CDR3 DNA: TGTGCCAGCAGCTTGTTGTGGTCCTCTGGGCACGAGCAGTACTTC.

The J gene is TRBJ2-1, the V gene TRBV5-5; D unclear. The CDR3 totals 15 residues. Germline values: CDR1 SGHKS, CDR2 YYEKEE (reference sequence). V was trimmed by 1 base and J by 0 bases, leaving 8 bases between them. In DNA, the CDR3 is TGTGCCAGCAGCTTGTCACTGAGCTCCTACAATGAGCAGTTCTTC. Its protein product is CASSLSLSSYNEQFF.

V usage is TRBV5-1 and J usage is TRBJ1-1; a weak D match, TRBD1 (5 bases). V was pared by 7 bases and J by 10 bases, with 23 bases between. The germline gives CDR1 SGHRS, CDR2 YFSETQ. The CDR3 has 14 residues. CDR3 loop: CASGSRGAGPGAFF. The CDR3 DNA is TGCGCCAGCGGCTCGCGTGGGGCAGGGCCTGGAGCTTTCTTT. The entire variable domain, with the rest obtained from reference TRBV5-1 and TRBJ1-1, is as follows: KAGVTQTPRYLIKTRGQQVTLSCSPISGHRSVSWYQQTPGQGLQFLFEYFSETQRNKGNFPGRFSGRQFSNSRSEMNVSTLELGDSALYLCASGSRGAGPGAFFGQGTRLTVV.

The chain couples TRBV5-1 to TRBJ2-1; 9 nucleotides line up with TRBD2. V dropped 2 bases and J dropped 10; count of bases not matched to a gene: 13. Germline values: CDR1 SGHRS, CDR2 YFSETQ. This CDR3 is built from 16 residues. This CDR3 is CASSFSGTSSLREQFF. Here the CDR3 DNA reads TGCGCCAGCAGCTTCTCCGGGACTAGCTCCCTAAGGGAGCAGTTCTTC.

This clone was observed once. This sequence joins TRBV2 and TRBJ1-4; D unresolved. The CDR3 is 14 residues long. Germline values: CDR1 SNHLY, CDR2 FYNNEI. The V end was cut by 6 bases, the J end by 5 bases, with 13 bases between. The CDR3 DNA follows: TGTGCCAGCAGCCCGGGAGGGAGCAATGAAAAACTGTTTTTT. It translates to CASSPGGSNEKLFF.

V and J are TRBV15 and TRBJ1-2; TRBD1 aligns across 10 bases. The CDR3 runs to 14 residues. Germline CDR1 LNHNV, CDR2 YYDKDF (reference sequence). V shed 1 base and J 8 bases; nucleotides not matched to a gene: 4. Here the CDR3 DNA reads TGTGCCACCAGCAGAGGAGACAGGGGGCGAGGCTACACCTTC. Translated: CATSRGDRGRGYTF.

This clone was observed a few times. The chain has TRBV19 and TRBJ2-7, with D possibly being TRBD2 (6 bases). V was trimmed by 5 bases and J by 4 bases, leaving 15 bases between them. From germline, CDR1 is LNHDA and CDR2 SQIVND (reference sequence). CDR3 length equals 14 residues. CDR3 in DNA: TGTGCCAGTAGTTTCGGCACGGGGGATTACGAGCAGTACTTC. Its translation is CASSFGTGDYEQYF.

The chain carries TRBV30 and TRBJ2-5; maybe TRBD2 (6 bases). The V and J ends lost 4 bases and 5 bases respectively, with 14 bases between them. Germline assignment: CDR1 GTSNPN and CDR2 SVGIG (reference sequence). The CDR3 extends over 13 amino acids. CDR3: CAWNHRREETQYF. CDR3 sequence (DNA): TGTGCCTGGAATCACAGGAGGGAGGAGACCCAGTACTTC.

This CDR3 is CASSFTPGLGTDTQYF. The DNA of the CDR3 is TGTGCCAGCAGTTTTACTCCGGGACTAGGAACAGATACGCAGTATTTT. This sequence joins TRBV27 and TRBJ2-3, with TRBD2 matching 8 bases. Trimming removed 3 bases from V and 3 bases from J; junction bases left unmatched: 8. This CDR3 region has 16 residues. The germline gives CDR1 MNHEY, CDR2 SMNVEV (reference sequence).

The V and J genes are TRBV25-1 and TRBJ1-1, with a weak D call TRBD1 (5 bases). The V end was cut by 2 bases, the J end by 8 bases, with 6 bases between. The germline gives CDR1 MGHDK, CDR2 SYGVNS. The CDR3 sequence is 11 residues long. The CDR3 protein is CASSEQGEAFF. CDR3 coding DNA: TGTGCCAGCAGTGAACAGGGAGAAGCTTTCTTT.

A single count supports this clone. This rearrangement joins TRBV27 to TRBJ1-5, with no clear D. V gave up 5 bases and J gave up 0 bases, with 11 bases separating them. The germline V gene has CDR1 MNHEY and CDR2 SMNVEV (reference sequence). The CDR3 runs 15 residues. CDR3 sequence: CASSPTRNSNQPQHF. The DNA for the CDR3 is TGTGCCAGCAGTCCCACCAGAAATAGCAATCAGCCCCAGCATTTT.

CDR3 DNA sequence: TGTGCCTGGAGTGTACGAGTGAGTAGCGGAAGACCTAATGAGCAGTTCTTC. Translation gives CAWSVRVSSGRPNEQFF. The V call is TRBV30, the J call TRBJ2-1, with D possibly TRBD2 on 6 matching bases. The CDR3 spans 17 residues. CDR1 is GTSNPN and CDR2 is SVGIG in the germline V gene (reference sequence). The ends were cut back, 0 bases at V and 7 bases at J, with 22 bases in the middle. Drawing the rest from reference TRBV30 and TRBJ2-1, the complete variable domain is SQTIHQWPATLVQPVGSPLSLECTVEGTSNPNLYWYRQAAGRGLQLLFYSVGIGQISSEVPQNLSASRPQDRQFILSSKKLLLSDSGFYLCAWSVRVSSGRPNEQFFGPGTRLTVL.

The V and J genes are TRBV9 and TRBJ2-1; 7 bases agree with TRBD2. The CDR3 spans 16 residues. Looked up from germline, CDR1 is SGDLS and CDR2 is YYNGEE. V lost 0 bases and J lost 8; bases outside the gene matches: 11. The CDR3 nucleotides are TGTGCCAGCAGCGTAGCAGGTAGCGGGTTCAGCGATGAGCAGTTCTTC. This gives the protein CASSVAGSGFSDEQFF.

This chain joins TRBV4-1 and TRBJ2-7, with D perhaps matching TRBD1 (6 bases). With 1 base removed from V and 7 bases from J, the gap between germline ends came to 14 bases. The CDR3 covers 14 residues. The germline gives CDR1 MGHRA, CDR2 YSYEKL. CDR3 in DNA: TGCGCCAGCAGCCAAGCCGGACAGCCGAGAGAGCAGTACTTC. Translating it yields CASSQAGQPREQYF.

The genes are TRBV6-5 and TRBJ2-5, with 9 bases that match TRBD1. The CDR3 length is 14 residues. Per the germline V gene, CDR1 is MNHEY and CDR2 is SVGAGI. V trimming: 7 bases; J trimming: 4 bases; junction bases outside the gene matches: 7. CDR3 sequence: CASIPRTGAETQYF. CDR3 coding DNA: TGTGCCAGCATCCCACGGACAGGGGCAGAGACCCAGTACTTC.

This sequence joins TRBV3-1 (or the pseudogene TRBV3-2) and TRBJ1-6; D remains ambiguous. V lost 4 bases and J 0 bases, leaving 10 bases between the germline ends. The CDR3 spans 16 residues. Germline CDR1 LGHDT, CDR2 YNNKEL (reference sequence). CDR3 coding DNA: TGTGCCAGCAGCCGAGGGAGGAGCTCCTATAATTCACCCCTCCACTTT. Residues: CASSRGRSSYNSPLHF.

The chain has TRBV4-3 and TRBJ2-1; 10 bases map to TRBD2. After removal of 0 bases from V and 9 bases from J, the junction contained 5 bases not matched to a gene. The germline V gene has CDR1 LGHNA and CDR2 YSLEER. The CDR3 loop spans 15 amino acids. The CDR3 nucleotides are TGCGCCAGCAGCCAAGAGTTGGCTAGCGGGAGTGAGCAGTTCTTC. As protein: CASSQELASGSEQFF.

The chain has TRBV15 and TRBJ1-5; no clear D gene. The CDR3 has 14 residues. Per the germline V gene, CDR1 is LNHNV and CDR2 is YYDKDF (reference sequence). The germline V and J ends were trimmed by 1 base and 7 bases, with 11 bases remaining between them. The CDR3 DNA reads TGTGCCACCAGCAGAGGCTTCCAGGAACAGCCCCAGCATTTT. Residues: CATSRGFQEQPQHF. The full variable domain, rest sourced from reference TRBV15 and TRBJ1-5, is DAMVIQNPRYQVTQFGKPVTLSCSQTLNHNVMYWYQQKSSQAPKLLFHYYDKDFNNEADTPDNFQSRRPNTSFCFLDIRSPGLGDTAMYLCATSRGFQEQPQHFGDGTRLSIL.

In DNA form, the CDR3 reads TGTGCCAGCAGCCAAGAAGCGGAAAAACTGTTTTTT. Translation gives CASSQEAEKLFF. The J gene is TRBJ1-4, the V gene TRBV3-1 (or the pseudogene TRBV3-2); D gene ambiguous. V was cut by 0 bases and J by 8 bases, with 4 bases left in between. The CDR3 totals 12 residues. Germline values: CDR1 LGHDT, CDR2 YNNKEL (reference sequence).

V is TRBV6-5 and J is TRBJ2-6, with D tentatively TRBD1 (5 bases). Per germline, CDR1 MNHEY and CDR2 SVGAGI. Trimming left V 2 bases short and J 0 bases short, with 8 bases between. This CDR3 spans 16 amino acids. Here the CDR3 reads CASSYDRTSGANVLTF. CDR3 DNA sequence: TGTGCCAGCAGTTACGACAGAACCTCTGGGGCCAACGTCCTGACTTTC.

The rearrangement uses TRBV19 and TRBJ2-3; the D gene is possibly TRBD2 (5 bases). CDR1 LNHDA and CDR2 SQIVND come from the germline V gene (reference sequence). V was clipped by 4 bases and J by 3 bases, with 8 bases between them. The CDR3 length is 13 residues. Here the CDR3 DNA reads TGTGCCAGTAGTACGGGGAGAACAGATACGCAGTATTTT. This gives the protein CASSTGRTDTQYF.